A single sample gave rise to the 19 T cell receptor beta chains below, sequenced in a study of cytomegalovirus exposure and HLA in healthy donors. PCR employed 60 Vbeta and 13 Jbeta primers. Assay used: immunoSEQ multiplex PCR; TCRdb lists only in-frame clones, some missing. The table records around 100,000 clones, over 60% of them present only once. Specimen: PBMCs. The receptors were sampled from a woman between 40 and 50 years old in good health and CMV-seropositive.

This clone was counted once. This chain connects TRBV30 to TRBJ1-4; D is uncertain. V lost 0 bases and J 5 bases, leaving 4 bases between the germline ends. The CDR3 covers 12 residues. Germline CDR1 is GTSNPN and CDR2 is SVGIG (reference sequence). CDR3: CAWSVLNEKLFF. The CDR3 DNA reads TGTGCCTGGAGTGTACTGAATGAAAAACTGTTTTTT.

This clone was seen only a few times. This sequence joins TRBV5-1 and TRBJ2-5; 9 positions match TRBD1. The end of the DNA is better explained by TRBJ2-7, so the J call may be wrong. This CDR3 comprises 14 residues. The germline V gene has CDR1 SGHRS and CDR2 YFSETQ. The CDR3 sequence is CASSTGTGSYEQYF. For the CDR3, the DNA is TGCGCCAGCAGCACCGGGACAGGGTCCTACGAGCAGTACTTC.

Ten or more counts support this clone. The gene calls are TRBV4-1 and TRBJ1-3; 7 bases line up with TRBD1. The CDR3 extends over 17 amino acids. Trimming removed 0 bases from V and 0 bases from J; junction bases left unmatched: 5. Germline assignment: CDR1 MGHRA and CDR2 YSYEKL. The CDR3 region is CASSQDGTESSGNTIYF. The CDR3 nucleotides read TGCGCCAGCAGCCAAGATGGGACAGAGAGCTCTGGAAACACCATATATTTT.

The chain combines TRBV9 with TRBJ2-1; TRBD2 matches 11 bases. CDR3 length equals 14 residues. Germline loops: CDR1 SGDLS, CDR2 YYNGEE. The trim removed 7 bases at V and 9 bases at J, leaving 9 bases unmatched. The CDR3 protein is CASGLGLAGGEQFF. In nucleotides, the CDR3 is TGTGCCAGCGGTCTGGGGCTAGCGGGAGGTGAGCAGTTCTTC.

This chain links TRBV9 with TRBJ2-6, with D possibly being TRBD2 (7 bases). Germline-derived CDR1 and CDR2 are SGDLS and YYNGEE. V lost 0 bases and J 4 bases, leaving 14 bases between the germline ends. The length of the CDR3 is 17 residues. The chain's CDR3 is CASSVVTGGSGANVLTF. CDR3 bases: TGTGCCAGCAGCGTAGTAACGGGGGGCAGCGGGGCCAACGTCCTGACTTTC.

J is TRBJ2-5 and V is TRBV12-1; the table's D call TRBD1 went unverified against the DNA. TRBV12-1 is a pseudogene locus. The CDR3 has 14 residues. The CDR3 DNA reads TGTGCCAGCATCTTACGACATACCCAAGAGACCCAGTACTTC. It encodes CASILRHTQETQYF.

This sequence joins TRBV7-3 and TRBJ2-2, with D perhaps TRBD1 (6 bases). From germline, CDR1 is SGHTA and CDR2 FQGTGA. This CDR3 is built from 15 residues. V lost 5 bases to trimming and J lost 5 bases, with 15 bases between them. The chain's CDR3 is CASSPGRQGTGELFF. The CDR3 nucleotides are TGTGCCAGCAGCCCGGGACGTCAGGGGACCGGGGAGCTGTTTTTT. Full variable domain (missing parts from reference TRBV7-3 and TRBJ2-2): GAGVSQTPSNKVTEKGKYVELRCDPISGHTALYWYRQSLGQGPEFLIYFQGTGAADDSGLPNDRFFAVRPEGSVSTLKIQRTERGDSAVYLCASSPGRQGTGELFFGEGSRLTVL.

This clone was observed a single time. This rearrangement joins TRBV6-5 to TRBJ2-1; D not resolved. CDR1 is MNHEY and CDR2 is SVGAGI in the germline V gene. Trimming took 8 bases from V and 4 from J, leaving 12 bases between them. CDR3 length equals 13 residues. The CDR3 here is CASFDFDYNEQFF. The CDR3 coding sequence is TGTGCCAGCTTCGACTTCGATTACAATGAGCAGTTCTTC.

The chain links TRBV4-2 to TRBJ2-5, with 7 nucleotides matching TRBD1. The CDR3 loop spans 15 amino acids. V lost 4 bases to trimming and J lost 6 bases; unmatched junction nucleotides: 11. Germline assignment: CDR1 LGHNA and CDR2 YNFKEQ. CDR3 DNA sequence: TGTGCCAGCAGCCTTGACAGGGACGGTGGGAAGACCCAGTACTTC. It specifies CASSLDRDGGKTQYF.

The chain couples TRBV5-6 to TRBJ2-3; 10 positions agree with TRBD1. The CDR3 is made up of 13 amino acids. CDR1 and CDR2 from the germline V gene are SGHDT and YYEEEE. The V gene end was trimmed by 7 bases and the J gene end by 8 bases; junction bases not matched to a gene: 7. The DNA for the CDR3 is TGTGCCAGCTTAGGGACAGGGGTCAGTACGCAGTATTTT. Protein sequence: CASLGTGVSTQYF.

The V gene is TRBV11-3, the J gene TRBJ1-1; 9 bases line up with TRBD1. The CDR3 length is 15 residues. Trimming at V came to 1 base and at J to 9 bases, leaving 9 bases not matched to a gene. Germline-derived CDR1 and CDR2 are SGHNT and YENEEA. The CDR3 spells CASSLASFGTGKAFF. The CDR3 region has the DNA TGTGCCAGCAGCTTAGCCTCCTTTGGGACAGGGAAAGCTTTCTTT.

This clone was observed a few times. The rearrangement uses TRBV7-9 and TRBJ1-2; 8 bases agree with TRBD1. Germline V gene sequence: CDR1 SEHNR, CDR2 FQNEAQ (reference sequence). The CDR3 contains 13 residues. The CDR3, as DNA: TGTGCTGGGGGACAGGCGCAATTTTATGGCTACACCTTC. Residues: CAGGQAQFYGYTF.

With regard to this clone: One end of the junction does not line up with germline, which may come from a read error. The CDR3 DNA is TGTTCCAGCAGCCCACAGCTAGCGGAGAGCACAGATACGCAGTATTTT. Translation gives CSSSPQLAESTDTQYF. The rearrangement links TRBV7-9 to TRBJ2-3, with 7 bases that match TRBD2. This CDR3 comprises 16 residues. Germline lookup yields CDR1 SEHNR and CDR2 FQNEAQ (reference sequence).

The chain couples TRBV11-1 to TRBJ2-7; the D gene is possibly TRBD1 (6 bases). CDR1 SGHAT and CDR2 FQDESV come from the germline V gene (reference sequence). Trimming cost V 4 bases and J 0 bases, with 16 bases left between them. The length of the CDR3 is 16 residues. CDR3 DNA sequence: TGTGCCAGCAGCTATCGGGAAAAAGGGGGCTCCTACGAGCAGTACTTC. Amino acid sequence: CASSYREKGGSYEQYF. The whole variable domain, filled in from reference TRBV11-1 and TRBJ2-7, reads EAEVAQSPRYKITEKSQAVAFWCDPISGHATLYWYRQILGQGPELLVQFQDESVVDDSQLPKDRFSAERLKGVDSTLKIQPAELGDSAMYLCASSYREKGGSYEQYFGPGTRLTVT.

The rearrangement links TRBV9 to TRBJ2-3; D gene unclear. Germline V gene sequence: CDR1 SGDLS, CDR2 YYNGEE. V gave up 0 bases and J gave up 0 bases, with 5 bases separating them. The CDR3 is made up of 14 amino acids. The DNA for the CDR3 is TGTGCCAGCAGCGTAGCTAGGAGCACAGATACGCAGTATTTT. This gives the protein CASSVARSTDTQYF.

This sequence joins TRBV19 and TRBJ2-5; 10 bases fit TRBD1. Germline loops: CDR1 LNHDA, CDR2 SQIVND (reference sequence). The V segment lost 6 bases and the J segment 5 bases; nucleotides outside the gene matches: 15. The CDR3 contains 17 residues. The CDR3 here is CASSQGQGRIGMETQYF. The CDR3 DNA reads TGTGCCAGTAGCCAGGGACAGGGGAGGATTGGTATGGAGACCCAGTACTTC. The variable domain in full, with the rest retrieved from reference TRBV19 and TRBJ2-5, is DGGITQSPKYLFRKEGQNVTLSCEQNLNHDAMYWYRQDPGQGLRLIYYSQIVNDFQKGDIAEGYSVSREKKESFPLTVTSAQKNPTAFYLCASSQGQGRIGMETQYFGPGTRLLVL.

This chain joins TRBV19 and TRBJ2-5, with 11 bases aligning to TRBD1. Trimming cost V 10 bases and J 4 bases; bases outside gene matches: 5. Germline V gives CDR1 LNHDA, CDR2 SQIVND (reference sequence). CDR3 length: 13 amino acids. The CDR3 DNA follows: TGTGCCACAGCGGGGACAGGGGGAGAGACCCAGTACTTC. Its translation: CATAGTGGETQYF.

This rearrangement joins TRBV2 to TRBJ2-5, with 13 bases matching TRBD2. The CDR3 contains 15 residues. V lost 6 bases, J lost 4 bases, and 5 bases stayed unmatched. Germline-derived CDR1 and CDR2 are SNHLY and FYNNEI. Here the CDR3 reads CASRGGLAGPETQYF. The CDR3 bases are TGTGCCAGCAGAGGGGGACTAGCGGGACCAGAGACCCAGTACTTC.

This chain joins TRBV11-2 and TRBJ2-1, with D possibly being TRBD2 (7 bases). The V end was cut by 3 bases, the J end by 14 bases, with 11 bases between. Looked up from germline, CDR1 is SGHAT and CDR2 is FQNNGV. CDR3 length: 11 amino acids. Here the CDR3 DNA reads TGTGCCAGCAGCTTGGGGGGGCCTGAGTTCTTC. Encoded protein: CASSLGGPEFF. Filled out from reference TRBV11-2 and TRBJ2-1, the complete variable domain reads EAGVAQSPRYKIIEKRQSVAFWCNPISGHATLYWYQQILGQGPKLLIQFQNNGVVDDSQLPKDRFSAERLKGVDSTLKIQPAKLEDSAVYLCASSLGGPEFFGPGTRLTVL.